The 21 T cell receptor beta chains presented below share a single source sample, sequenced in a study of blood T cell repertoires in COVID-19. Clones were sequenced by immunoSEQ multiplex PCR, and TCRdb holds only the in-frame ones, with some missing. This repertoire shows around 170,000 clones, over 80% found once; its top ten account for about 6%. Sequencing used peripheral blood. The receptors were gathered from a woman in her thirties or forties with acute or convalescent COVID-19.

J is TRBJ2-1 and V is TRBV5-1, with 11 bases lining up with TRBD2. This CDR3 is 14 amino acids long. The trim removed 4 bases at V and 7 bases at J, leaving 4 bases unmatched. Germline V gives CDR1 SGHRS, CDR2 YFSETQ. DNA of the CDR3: TGCGCCAGCAGCGTAGCGGGGGGGGGTAATGAGCAGTTCTTC. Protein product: CASSVAGGGNEQFF.

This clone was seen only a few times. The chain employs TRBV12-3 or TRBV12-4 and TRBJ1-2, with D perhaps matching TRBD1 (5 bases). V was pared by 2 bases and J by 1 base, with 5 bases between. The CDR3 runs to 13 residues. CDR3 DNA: TGTGCCAGCAGTTTACAGGGTAACTATGGCTACACCTTC. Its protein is CASSLQGNYGYTF.

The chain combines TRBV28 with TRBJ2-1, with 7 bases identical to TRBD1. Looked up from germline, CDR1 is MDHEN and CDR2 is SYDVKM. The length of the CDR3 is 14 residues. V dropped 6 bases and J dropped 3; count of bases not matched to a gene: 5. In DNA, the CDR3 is TGTGCCAGCAGCTTGACAGGGCGCTACAATGAGCAGTTCTTC. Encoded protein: CASSLTGRYNEQFF. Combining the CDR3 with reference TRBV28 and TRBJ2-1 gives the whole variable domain DVKVTQSSRYLVKRTGEKVFLECVQDMDHENMFWYRQDPGLGLRLIYFSYDVKMKEKGDIPEGYSVSREKKERFSLILESASTNQTSMYLCASSLTGRYNEQFFGPGTRLTVL.

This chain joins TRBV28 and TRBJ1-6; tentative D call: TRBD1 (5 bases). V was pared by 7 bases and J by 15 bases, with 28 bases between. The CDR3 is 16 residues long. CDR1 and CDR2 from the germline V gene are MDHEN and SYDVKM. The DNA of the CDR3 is TGTGCCAGCAACCTAGGGACCGGGACTCGGGCTGGTGTCCTCCACTTT. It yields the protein CASNLGTGTRAGVLHF.

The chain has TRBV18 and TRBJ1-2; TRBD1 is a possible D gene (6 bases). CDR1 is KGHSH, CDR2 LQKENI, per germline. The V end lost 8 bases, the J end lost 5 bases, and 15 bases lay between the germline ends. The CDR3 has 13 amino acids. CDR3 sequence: CASGTGPGYGYTF. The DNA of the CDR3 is TGTGCCAGCGGAACAGGGCCCGGGTATGGCTACACCTTC.

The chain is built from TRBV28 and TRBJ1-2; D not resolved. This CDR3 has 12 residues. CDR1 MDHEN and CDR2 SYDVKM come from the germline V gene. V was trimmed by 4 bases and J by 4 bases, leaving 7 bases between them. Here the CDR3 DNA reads TGTGCCAGCAGTTCCCAACTCTATGGCTACACCTTC. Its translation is CASSSQLYGYTF.

CDR3 sequence: CATSRVKGTPGGYTF. CDR3 coding DNA: TGTGCCACCAGCAGAGTTAAGGGGACTCCCGGGGGCTACACCTTC. This chain links TRBV15 with TRBJ1-2; the D gene is possibly TRBD1 (5 bases). V was cut by 1 base and J by 8 bases, with 17 bases left in between. Germline V gives CDR1 LNHNV, CDR2 YYDKDF (reference sequence). This CDR3 is 15 amino acids long.

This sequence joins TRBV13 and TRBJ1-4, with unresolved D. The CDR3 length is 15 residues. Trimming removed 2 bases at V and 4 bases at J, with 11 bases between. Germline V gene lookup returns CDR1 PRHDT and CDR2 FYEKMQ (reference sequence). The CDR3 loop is CASSLFGEINEKLFF. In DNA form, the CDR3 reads TGTGCCAGCAGCTTATTCGGGGAAATTAATGAAAAACTGTTTTTT.

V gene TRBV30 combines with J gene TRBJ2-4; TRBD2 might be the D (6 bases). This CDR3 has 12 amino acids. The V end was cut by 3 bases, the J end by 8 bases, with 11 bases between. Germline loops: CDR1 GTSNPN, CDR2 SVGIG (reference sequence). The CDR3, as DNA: TGTGCCTGGAGCTATCTAGCGTACATTCAGTACTTC. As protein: CAWSYLAYIQYF.

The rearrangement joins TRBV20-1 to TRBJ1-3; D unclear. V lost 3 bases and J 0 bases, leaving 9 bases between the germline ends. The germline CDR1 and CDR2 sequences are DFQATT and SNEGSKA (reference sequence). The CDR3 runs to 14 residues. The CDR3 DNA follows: TGCAGTGCTAGTACGGGTGGCTCTGGAAACACCATATATTTT. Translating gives CSASTGGSGNTIYF.

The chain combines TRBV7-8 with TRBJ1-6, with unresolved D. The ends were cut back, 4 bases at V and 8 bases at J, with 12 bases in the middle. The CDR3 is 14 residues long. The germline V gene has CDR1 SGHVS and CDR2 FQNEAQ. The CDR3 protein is CASSSGIVDSPLHF. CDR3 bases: TGTGCCAGCAGCTCCGGGATAGTGGATTCACCCCTCCACTTT.

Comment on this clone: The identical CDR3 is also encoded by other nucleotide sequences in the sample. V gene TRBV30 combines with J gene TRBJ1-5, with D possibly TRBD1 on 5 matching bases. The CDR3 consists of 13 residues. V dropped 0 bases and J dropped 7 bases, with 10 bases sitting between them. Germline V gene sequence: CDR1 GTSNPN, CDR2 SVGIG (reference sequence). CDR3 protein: CAWSVGGGQPQHF. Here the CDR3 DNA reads TGTGCCTGGAGTGTAGGTGGGGGGCAGCCCCAGCATTTT.

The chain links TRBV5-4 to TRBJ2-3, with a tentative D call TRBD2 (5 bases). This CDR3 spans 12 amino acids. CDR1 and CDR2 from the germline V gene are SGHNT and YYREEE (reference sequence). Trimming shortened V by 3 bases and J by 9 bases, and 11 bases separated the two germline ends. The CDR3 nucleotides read TGTGCCAGCAGCTCGGACTCAACAACGCAGTATTTT. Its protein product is CASSSDSTTQYF.

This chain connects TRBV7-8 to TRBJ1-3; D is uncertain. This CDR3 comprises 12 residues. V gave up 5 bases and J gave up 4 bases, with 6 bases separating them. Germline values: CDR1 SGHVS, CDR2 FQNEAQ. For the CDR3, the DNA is TGTGCCAGCAGCCTACTGGGAAACACCATATATTTT. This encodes CASSLLGNTIYF.

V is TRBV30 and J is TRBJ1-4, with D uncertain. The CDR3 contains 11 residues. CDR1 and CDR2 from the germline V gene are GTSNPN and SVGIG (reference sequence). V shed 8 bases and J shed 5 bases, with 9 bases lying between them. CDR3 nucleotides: TGTGCCCTCCTATGGAATGAAAAACTGTTTTTT. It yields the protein CALLWNEKLFF.

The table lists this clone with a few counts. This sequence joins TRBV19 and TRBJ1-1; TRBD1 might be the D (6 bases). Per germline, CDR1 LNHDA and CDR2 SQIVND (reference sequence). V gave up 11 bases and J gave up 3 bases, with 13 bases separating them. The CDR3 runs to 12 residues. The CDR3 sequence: CASLQGYTEAFF. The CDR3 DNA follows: TGTGCCTCCTTACAGGGTTACACTGAAGCTTTCTTT.

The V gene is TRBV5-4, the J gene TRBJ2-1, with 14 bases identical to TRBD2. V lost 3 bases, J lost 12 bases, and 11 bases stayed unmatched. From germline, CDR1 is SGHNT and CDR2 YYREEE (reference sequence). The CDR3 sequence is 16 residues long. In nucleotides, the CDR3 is TGTGCCAGCAGCTCCCAGACTAGCGGGAGGGCCGTTGGGCAGTTCTTC. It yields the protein CASSSQTSGRAVGQFF.

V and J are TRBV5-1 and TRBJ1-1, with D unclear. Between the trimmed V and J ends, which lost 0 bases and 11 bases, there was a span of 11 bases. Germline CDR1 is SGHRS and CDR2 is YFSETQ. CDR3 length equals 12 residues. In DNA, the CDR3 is TGCGCCAGCAGCTTGGGTCCAAGCGAGGCTTTCTTT. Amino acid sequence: CASSLGPSEAFF.

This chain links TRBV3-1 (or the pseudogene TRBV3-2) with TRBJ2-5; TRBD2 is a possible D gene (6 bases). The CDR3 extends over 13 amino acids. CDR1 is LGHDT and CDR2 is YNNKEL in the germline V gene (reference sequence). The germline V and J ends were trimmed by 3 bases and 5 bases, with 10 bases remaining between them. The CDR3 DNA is TGTGCCAGCAGCCAGGCGGGGCTCGAGACCCAGTACTTC. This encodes CASSQAGLETQYF.

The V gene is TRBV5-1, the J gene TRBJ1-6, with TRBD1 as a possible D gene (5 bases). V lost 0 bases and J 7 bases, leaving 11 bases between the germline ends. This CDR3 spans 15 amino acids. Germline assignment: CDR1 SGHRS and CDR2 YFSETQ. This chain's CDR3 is CASSLVGGENSPLHF. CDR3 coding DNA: TGCGCCAGCAGCTTGGTAGGAGGGGAGAATTCACCCCTCCACTTT.

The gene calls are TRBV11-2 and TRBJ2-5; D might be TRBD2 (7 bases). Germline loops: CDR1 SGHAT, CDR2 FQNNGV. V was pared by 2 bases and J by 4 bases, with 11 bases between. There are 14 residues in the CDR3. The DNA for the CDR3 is TGTGCCAGCAGCTTAAATCGGGGGGCAGAGACCCAGTACTTC. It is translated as CASSLNRGAETQYF.